This T cell receptor (beta chain) was identified in a study of T cell repertoires in cytomegalovirus infection. This clonotype was counted only a few times. The antigen is unknown. Study results and limitations: Dominating the ex vivo response were HLA-C-restricted CMV-specific TCR beta clonotypes.

A single record per CDR3 protein comes from TCRdb applying MiXCR to the reads. The sample lists hundreds of thousands of distinct CDR3 sequences; roughly a tenth were seen once. The germline CDR1 and CDR2 sequences are SGHTA and FQGNSA. The germline V and J ends were trimmed by 4 bases and 2 bases, with 7 bases remaining between them. The CDR3 contains 13 residues. The sequencing input was PBMCs. The source is a human donor in good health (CMV status not recorded). Some clones in this sample may be carry-over from other donors' samples. This rearrangement joins TRBV7-2 to TRBJ2-3, with D uncertain. CDR3 in DNA: TGTGCCAGCAGCTATCTCCCCACAGATACGCAGTATTTT. This translates into CASSYLPTDTQYF.